The entry below gives a single TCR beta chain sequence along with its context. The antigen is undetermined. The CDR3 extends over 16 amino acids. The germline V gene has CDR1 MGHRA and CDR2 YSYEKL. Trimming cost V 6 bases and J 8 bases, with 23 bases left between them. 60 Vbeta and 13 Jbeta primers were used in PCR. Method: immunoSEQ multiplex PCR; TCRdb's copy keeps in-frame clones and lacks some. The sample has more than 110,000 clones; 60% to 85% are singletons. The data stem from a study of cytomegalovirus exposure and HLA in healthy donors. Findings and limits, study-wide: Researchers reported in a later analysis that a missense DCLRE1C variant was tied to TCR beta V- and J-gene trimming. The study flagged 150 to 200 TCR beta chains as cytomegalovirus-associated.

At collection, donors were nominally healthy, but unrecorded immune exposures were probable. The source of this sequence is a male donor in good health and CMV-seropositive. The chain links TRBV4-1 to TRBJ2-1, with D perhaps matching TRBD1 (6 bases). Material: PBMCs. In DNA, the CDR3 is TGCGCCAGCAGGCAGATATTTGTACAGGGTGACGATGAGCAGTTCTTC. This sequence encodes CASRQIFVQGDDEQFF.